These T cell receptor beta chains were read from a single sample in a study of T cells after yellow fever vaccination. TCRdb ran MiXCR on the 5' RACE reads and lists one entry per CDR3 protein. Seen here are 110,000 or so distinct CDR3 sequences, more than 5.5% observed once, and the top ten hold 2.7%. This specimen consisted of CD4+ T cells sorted from PBMCs, obtained about 49 days after the first yellow fever vaccination. The receptors shown here come from a man aged 18 to 35 who received the YFV17D yellow fever vaccine. The CDR3 runs from the conserved cysteine through the conserved F or W. D genes are given only for firm matches. Clone size, where shown, is once, few, many, or a class for clones that have expanded.

V gene	J gene	D gene	clone size	CDR3 protein	CDR3 DNA
TRBV3-1	TRBJ2-2	NA	many	CASSQGWMANTGELFF	TGTGCCAGCAGCCAGGGATGGATGGCGAACACCGGGGAGCTGTTTTTT
TRBV7-9	TRBJ1-4	NA	many	CAGGPSTNEKLFF	TGTGCCGGAGGACCCTCAACTAATGAAAAACTGTTTTTT
TRBV5-1	TRBJ2-5	NA	few	CASSLYRQETQYF	TGCGCCAGCAGCTTATATCGGCAAGAGACCCAGTACTTC
TRBV20-1	TRBJ2-7	NA	many	CSARDRDEQYF	TGCAGTGCTAGAGATCGGGACGAGCAGTACTTC
TRBV20-1	TRBJ1-4	NA	few	CSARDLAEDSHNEKLFF	TGCAGTGCTAGAGATTTAGCCGAGGACAGCCATAATGAAAAACTGTTTTTT
TRBV5-1	TRBJ2-3	NA	few	CASSLLVADTQYF	TGCGCCAGCAGCTTGTTGGTTGCAGATACGCAGTATTTT
TRBV4-1	TRBJ2-3	NA	many	CASSPWVADTQYF	TGCGCCAGCAGCCCGTGGGTCGCAGATACGCAGTATTTT
TRBV5-6	TRBJ1-2	TRBD1	many	CASSETGVGYTF	TGTGCCAGCAGCGAAACAGGGGTGGGCTACACCTTC
TRBV27	TRBJ1-1	NA	few	CASRGMGIGNTEAFF	TGTGCCAGCAGGGGTATGGGGATCGGTAACACTGAAGCTTTCTTT
TRBV6-5	TRBJ1-5	NA	many	CASSYLSVNQPQHF	TGTGCCAGCAGTTACTTGTCAGTCAATCAGCCCCAGCATTTT
TRBV6-5	TRBJ2-2	NA	many	CASSYPRGAGELFF	TGTGCCAGCAGTTACCCAAGGGGAGCCGGGGAGCTGTTTTTT
TRBV27	TRBJ1-5	TRBD1	many	CASSLDRVGNQPQHF	TGTGCCAGCAGTTTAGACAGGGTTGGCAATCAGCCCCAGCATTTT
TRBV27	TRBJ2-3	NA	many	CASSLMGITDTQYF	TGTGCCAGCAGTTTAATGGGGATAACAGATACGCAGTATTTT
TRBV4-3	TRBJ2-2	NA	many	CASSQVLDTGELFF	TGCGCCAGCAGCCAAGTATTGGACACCGGGGAGCTGTTTTTT
TRBV10-3	TRBJ1-2	NA	many	CAISESGGYTF	TGTGCCATCAGTGAGTCGGGTGGCTACACCTTC
TRBV4-1	TRBJ1-5	NA	many	CASSQDGGVNQPQHF	TGCGCCAGCAGCCAAGATGGGGGGGTCAATCAGCCCCAGCATTTT
TRBV18	TRBJ1-3	NA	many	CASSPGNTIYF	TGTGCCAGCTCACCAGGAAACACCATATATTTT
TRBV10-3	TRBJ2-7	NA	NA	CATGTGYEQYF	TGTGCCACCGGCACAGGCTACGAGCAGTACTTC
TRBV6-1	TRBJ2-3	NA	many	CASRTWGADTQYF	TGTGCCAGCAGAACCTGGGGCGCAGATACGCAGTATTTT
TRBV5-1	TRBJ1-4	TRBD1	many	CASSTERQGRAELFF	TGCGCCAGCAGCACCGAACGACAGGGGAGAGCGGAACTGTTTTTT
TRBV20-1	TRBJ2-1	TRBD2	many	CSARSGGQFEQFF	TGCAGTGCTAGAAGCGGGGGGCAATTTGAGCAGTTCTTC
TRBV29-1	TRBJ2-5	NA	many	CSASWETQYF	TGCAGCGCCTCTTGGGAGACCCAGTACTTC
TRBV20-1	TRBJ2-3	NA	many	CSARGWGTDTQYF	TGCAGTGCTAGAGGGTGGGGGACAGATACGCAGTATTTT